Presented here are 18 T cell receptor beta chains from one specimen sequenced in a study of OX40 agonist ivuxolimab in advanced cancers. Data came from immunoSEQ multiplex PCR; TCRdb stores just in-frame clones and leaves some out. This sample has more than 35,000 clones; around 88% occur once, and the top ten carry 9% to 14%. Sequenced here: CD4+ or CD8+ T cells sorted from blood, sampled in a trial of the OX40 agonist ivuxolimab. The receptor source for this set is an adult with an advanced solid tumor such as melanoma, head and neck, liver or kidney cancer.

The rearrangement joins TRBV6-5 to TRBJ1-4; TRBD1 might be the D (5 bases). CDR1 is MNHEY and CDR2 is SVGAGI in the germline V gene. The V end was cut by 0 bases, the J end by 3 bases, with 5 bases between. This CDR3 spans 14 amino acids. The CDR3 sequence: CASSYSGANEKLFF. Written as DNA, the CDR3 is TGTGCCAGCAGTTACTCAGGGGCTAATGAAAAACTGTTTTTT.

The chain has TRBV6-5 and TRBJ1-2, with 7 bases lining up with TRBD1. This CDR3 contains 14 residues. The V gene's germline CDR1 is MNHEY and CDR2 SVGAGI. Trimming at V came to 6 bases and at J to 7 bases, leaving 11 bases not matched to a gene. The CDR3 protein is CASRLTGALGGYTF. The DNA for the CDR3 is TGTGCCAGCAGACTCACAGGGGCTCTCGGTGGCTACACCTTC.

The rearrangement joins TRBV30 to TRBJ2-7, with 7 bases that match TRBD1. This CDR3 is built from 14 residues. The junction had 7 bases not matched to a gene; V was cut back by 5 bases and J by 0 bases. Germline CDR1 GTSNPN, CDR2 SVGIG (reference sequence). CDR3 in amino acids: CAWVSGDSSYEQYF. The CDR3 coding sequence is TGTGCCTGGGTCTCCGGGGACAGCTCCTACGAGCAGTACTTC.

The chain has TRBV6-5 and TRBJ2-7; 12 nucleotides align to TRBD2. Germline CDR1 reads MNHEY; CDR2 reads SVGAGI. This CDR3 is 14 amino acids long. Trimming cost V 2 bases and J 7 bases; bases outside gene matches: 3. This CDR3 is CASSYGGLAGEQYF. CDR3 nucleotides: TGTGCCAGCAGTTACGGGGGACTAGCGGGTGAGCAGTACTTC.

The rearrangement uses TRBV7-2 and TRBJ2-7; D may be TRBD1 (6 bases). Per the germline V gene, CDR1 is SGHTA and CDR2 is FQGNSA. The V end was cut by 5 bases, the J end by 2 bases, with 13 bases between. The CDR3 length is 14 residues. As DNA, the CDR3 is TGTGCCAGCAGCGGACCGGGACACCCCTACGAGCAGTACTTC. It specifies CASSGPGHPYEQYF.

This chain joins TRBV9 and TRBJ2-5; 9 nucleotides align to TRBD1. CDR1 is SGDLS, CDR2 YYNGEE, per germline. The CDR3 totals 15 residues. V shed 2 bases and J 3 bases; nucleotides not matched to a gene: 5. The CDR3 protein is CASSVAGTGKETQYF. CDR3 in DNA: TGTGCCAGCAGCGTCGCCGGGACAGGGAAAGAGACCCAGTACTTC.

The chain joins TRBV4-1 to TRBJ2-1; 7 nucleotides line up with TRBD1. The CDR3 covers 12 residues. V shed 3 bases and J 11 bases; nucleotides not matched to a gene: 4. The V gene's germline CDR1 is MGHRA and CDR2 YSYEKL. CDR3 bases: TGCGCCAGCAGCCAGAAGGGACAGAAGCAGTTCTTC. It is translated as CASSQKGQKQFF.

The chain uses TRBV4-1 and TRBJ1-2; 7 nucleotides match TRBD1. There are 14 residues in the CDR3. From germline, CDR1 is MGHRA and CDR2 YSYEKL. Trimming took 2 bases from V and 5 from J; bases not matched to a gene: 5. The CDR3 DNA reads TGCGCCAGCAGCCAAACCGGGACAGCTTATGGCTACACCTTC. Protein product: CASSQTGTAYGYTF.

The rearrangement joins TRBV27 to TRBJ2-7, with a tentative D call TRBD1 (5 bases). V lost 2 bases and J lost 5, with 16 bases in between. Germline CDR1 MNHEY, CDR2 SMNVEV (reference sequence). The CDR3 is 15 amino acids. DNA of the CDR3: TGTGCCAGCAGTTTAAGGGGTGCGGCAGTCCACGAGCAGTACTTC. Protein: CASSLRGAAVHEQYF.

V usage is TRBV6-1 and J usage is TRBJ2-1, with 8 positions matching TRBD2. Germline V CDR1 and CDR2: MNHNS, SASEGT. The J segment lost 6 bases and the V segment lost 0 bases, leaving 7 bases of the junction unmatched. The CDR3 consists of 16 residues. The CDR3 DNA is TGTGCCAGCAGTGAAGCCGGGACTAGTATCTCCAATGAGCAGTTCTTC. Residues: CASSEAGTSISNEQFF.

This chain joins TRBV7-9 and TRBJ1-1, with a tentative D call TRBD1 (5 bases). The CDR3 consists of 16 residues. CDR1 and CDR2 from the germline V gene are SEHNR and FQNEAQ (reference sequence). Trimming took 2 bases from V and 1 from J, leaving 14 bases between them. The CDR3 DNA reads as TGTGCCAGCAGCTTATTTCCCACAGGACCGAACACTGAAGCTTTCTTT. It yields the protein CASSLFPTGPNTEAFF.

The rearrangement joins TRBV7-9 to TRBJ2-7; D gene uncertain. The CDR3 is made up of 13 amino acids. V was pared by 4 bases and J by 0 bases, with 7 bases between. The germline V gene encodes CDR1 SEHNR and CDR2 FQNEAQ (reference sequence). DNA for the CDR3: TGTGCCAGCAGCTCCACCTACTCCTACGAGCAGTACTTC. Amino acids: CASSSTYSYEQYF.

J is TRBJ2-1 and V is TRBV2, with TRBD2 identical over 12 bases. V lost 3 bases and J lost 10; bases outside the gene matches: 10. This CDR3 comprises 16 residues. The germline CDR1 and CDR2 sequences are SNHLY and FYNNEI. The CDR3 reads CASSDPLAGGPREQFF. The CDR3 DNA follows: TGTGCCAGCAGTGATCCCCTAGCGGGAGGGCCGCGGGAGCAGTTCTTC.

V and J are TRBV27 and TRBJ2-7, with 9 bases identical to TRBD1. The CDR3 is made up of 15 amino acids. Germline-derived CDR1 and CDR2 are MNHEY and SMNVEV (reference sequence). The V gene end was trimmed by 5 bases and the J gene end by 4 bases; junction bases not matched to a gene: 9. The CDR3 bases are TGTGCCAGCAGTACCTACATGGGGACAGGGTACGAGCAGTACTTC. Its protein product is CASSTYMGTGYEQYF.

This chain joins TRBV7-9 and TRBJ2-1, with TRBD2 as a possible D gene (5 bases). The V end lost 5 bases, the J end lost 8 bases, and 13 bases lay between the germline ends. The CDR3 extends over 13 amino acids. Germline-derived CDR1 and CDR2 are SEHNR and FQNEAQ (reference sequence). CDR3 nucleotide sequence: TGTGCCAGCAGCGGCCGGACTCAGTATGAGCAGTTCTTC. Encoded protein: CASSGRTQYEQFF.

This clone was recorded only once. This sequence joins TRBV10-3 and TRBJ2-2; D gene ambiguous. This CDR3 spans 12 amino acids. The germline V and J ends were trimmed by 11 bases and 6 bases, with 13 bases remaining between them. CDR1 and CDR2 from the germline V gene are ENHRY and SYGVKD. The CDR3 protein is CAALDSPGELFF. As DNA, the CDR3 is TGTGCCGCCCTTGATTCCCCCGGGGAGCTGTTTTTT.

The rearrangement uses TRBV27 and TRBJ1-1; perhaps TRBD1 as D (5 bases). The germline V gene has CDR1 MNHEY and CDR2 SMNVEV (reference sequence). This CDR3 has 17 amino acids. Trimming shortened V by 5 bases and J by 0 bases, and 19 bases separated the two germline ends. CDR3 DNA: TGTGCCAGCAGTCCCGGGGCAGGAGAAAAAATGAACACTGAAGCTTTCTTT. Amino acids: CASSPGAGEKMNTEAFF.

V is TRBV7-8 and J is TRBJ2-7; D might be TRBD2 (5 bases). The germline CDR1 and CDR2 sequences are SGHVS and FQNEAQ. The CDR3 loop spans 14 amino acids. Trimming shortened V by 5 bases and J by 2 bases, and 13 bases separated the two germline ends. As DNA, the CDR3 is TGTGCCAGCAGCCTGCGGGCTCCTACCTACGAGCAGTACTTC. Translation: CASSLRAPTYEQYF.